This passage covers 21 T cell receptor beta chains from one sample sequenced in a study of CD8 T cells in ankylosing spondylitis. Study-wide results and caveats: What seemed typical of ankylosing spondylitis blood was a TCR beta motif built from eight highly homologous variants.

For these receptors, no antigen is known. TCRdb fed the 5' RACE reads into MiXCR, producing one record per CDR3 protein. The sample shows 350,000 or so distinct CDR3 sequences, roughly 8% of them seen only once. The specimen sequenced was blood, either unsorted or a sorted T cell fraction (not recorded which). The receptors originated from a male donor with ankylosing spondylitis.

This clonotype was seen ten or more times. The CDR3 nucleotides are TGCAGCGTTCTGGGCACCGGGGAGCTGTTTTTT. Its protein is CSVLGTGELFF. V is TRBV29-1 and J is TRBJ2-2; D unclear. Trimming shortened V by 5 bases and J by 4 bases, and 5 bases separated the two germline ends. The CDR3 runs 11 residues. CDR1 and CDR2 from the germline V gene are SQVTM and ANQGSEA.

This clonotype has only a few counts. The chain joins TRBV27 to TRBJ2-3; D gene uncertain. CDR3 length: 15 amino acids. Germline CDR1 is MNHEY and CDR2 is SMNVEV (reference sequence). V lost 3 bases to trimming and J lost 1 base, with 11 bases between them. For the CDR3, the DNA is TGTGCCAGCAGTTTTGAGGCTCTCGGCACAGATACGCAGTATTTT. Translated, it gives CASSFEALGTDTQYF.

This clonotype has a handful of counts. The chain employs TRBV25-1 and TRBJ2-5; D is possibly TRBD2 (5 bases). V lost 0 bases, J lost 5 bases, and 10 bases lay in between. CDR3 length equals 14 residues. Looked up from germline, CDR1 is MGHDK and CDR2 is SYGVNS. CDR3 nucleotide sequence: TGTGCCAGCAGTGAATATGAGAGGAGGGAGACCCAGTACTTC. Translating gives CASSEYERRETQYF. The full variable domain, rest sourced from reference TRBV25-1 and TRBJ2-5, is EADIYQTPRYLVIGTGKKITLECSQTMGHDKMYWYQQDPGMELHLIHYSYGVNSTEKGDLSSESTVSRIRTEHFPLTLESARPSHTSQYLCASSEYERRETQYFGPGTRLLVL.

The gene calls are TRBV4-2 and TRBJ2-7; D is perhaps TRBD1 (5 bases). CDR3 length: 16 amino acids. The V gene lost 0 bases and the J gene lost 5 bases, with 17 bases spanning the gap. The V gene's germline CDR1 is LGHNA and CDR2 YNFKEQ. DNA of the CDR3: TGTGCCAGCAGCCAAGATCCCCAGGGATTAGTCGACGAGCAGTACTTC. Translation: CASSQDPQGLVDEQYF.

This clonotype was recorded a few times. CDR3 nucleotides: TGTGCCAGCAGCGCGGCGTCCGGGACGGAGCCTTTCGAGACCCAGTACTTC. Translation: CASSAASGTEPFETQYF. This chain links TRBV9 with TRBJ2-5; D may be TRBD1 or TRBD2 (5 bases each). The CDR3 runs 17 residues. V lost 3 bases and J 5 bases, leaving 23 bases between the germline ends. Germline V gene sequence: CDR1 SGDLS, CDR2 YYNGEE.

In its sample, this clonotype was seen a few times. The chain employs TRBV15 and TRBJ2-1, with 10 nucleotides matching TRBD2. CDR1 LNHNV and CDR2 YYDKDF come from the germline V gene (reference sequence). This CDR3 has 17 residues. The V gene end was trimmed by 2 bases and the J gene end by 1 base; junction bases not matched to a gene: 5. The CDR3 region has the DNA TGTGCCACCAGCAGAAGAAGCGGGAGGGGTTCCTACAATGAGCAGTTCTTC. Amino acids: CATSRRSGRGSYNEQFF.

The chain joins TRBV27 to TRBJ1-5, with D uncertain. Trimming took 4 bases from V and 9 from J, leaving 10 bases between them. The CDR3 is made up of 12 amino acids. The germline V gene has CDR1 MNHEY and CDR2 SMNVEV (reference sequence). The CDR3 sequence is CASSSVDGPQHF. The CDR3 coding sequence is TGTGCCAGCAGTTCCGTAGATGGGCCCCAGCATTTT.

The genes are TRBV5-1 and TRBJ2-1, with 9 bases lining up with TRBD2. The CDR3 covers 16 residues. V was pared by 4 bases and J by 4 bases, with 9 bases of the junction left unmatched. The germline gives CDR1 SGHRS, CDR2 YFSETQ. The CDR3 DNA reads TGCGCCAGCAGCGCCTCGGCTGCGGGAGGGTACAATGAGCAGTTCTTC. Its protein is CASSASAAGGYNEQFF. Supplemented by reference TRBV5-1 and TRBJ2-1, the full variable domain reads KAGVTQTPRYLIKTRGQQVTLSCSPISGHRSVSWYQQTPGQGLQFLFEYFSETQRNKGNFPGRFSGRQFSNSRSEMNVSTLELGDSALYLCASSASAAGGYNEQFFGPGTRLTVL.

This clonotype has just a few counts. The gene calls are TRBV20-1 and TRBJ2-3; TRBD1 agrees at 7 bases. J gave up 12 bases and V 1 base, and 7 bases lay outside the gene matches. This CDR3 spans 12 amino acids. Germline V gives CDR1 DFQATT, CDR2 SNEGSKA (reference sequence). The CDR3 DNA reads TGCAGTGCTAGAGGCGACAGGGAAGCACAGTATTTT. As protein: CSARGDREAQYF.

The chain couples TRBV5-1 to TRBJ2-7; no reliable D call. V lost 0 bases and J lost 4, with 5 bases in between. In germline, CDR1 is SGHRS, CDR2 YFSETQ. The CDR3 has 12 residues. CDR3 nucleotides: TGCGCCAGCAGCTTGGAGCGATACGAGCAGTACTTC. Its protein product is CASSLERYEQYF.

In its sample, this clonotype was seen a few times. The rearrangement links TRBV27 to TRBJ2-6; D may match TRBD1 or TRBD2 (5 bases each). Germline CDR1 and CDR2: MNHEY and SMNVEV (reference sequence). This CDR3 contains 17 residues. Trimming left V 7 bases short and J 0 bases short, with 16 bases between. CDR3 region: CASTTWDGSSGANVLTF. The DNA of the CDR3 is TGTGCCAGCACCACGTGGGACGGAAGCTCTGGGGCCAACGTCCTGACTTTC.

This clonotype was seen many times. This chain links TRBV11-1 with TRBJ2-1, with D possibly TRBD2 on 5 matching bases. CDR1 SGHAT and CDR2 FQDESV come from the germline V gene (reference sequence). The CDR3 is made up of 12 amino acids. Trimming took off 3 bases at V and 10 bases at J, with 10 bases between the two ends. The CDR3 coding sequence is TGTGCCAGCAGCTTTGGAGGTGGGGAGCAGTTCTTC. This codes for CASSFGGGEQFF. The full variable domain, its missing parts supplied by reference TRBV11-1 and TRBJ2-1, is EAEVAQSPRYKITEKSQAVAFWCDPISGHATLYWYRQILGQGPELLVQFQDESVVDDSQLPKDRFSAERLKGVDSTLKIQPAELGDSAMYLCASSFGGGEQFFGPGTRLTVL.

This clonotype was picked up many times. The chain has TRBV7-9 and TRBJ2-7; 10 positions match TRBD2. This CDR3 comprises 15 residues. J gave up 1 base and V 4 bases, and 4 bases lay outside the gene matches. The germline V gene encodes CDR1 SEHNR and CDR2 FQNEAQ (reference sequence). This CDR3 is CASSSLAGVSYEQYF. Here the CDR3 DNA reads TGTGCCAGCAGCTCCCTAGCGGGAGTATCCTACGAGCAGTACTTC.

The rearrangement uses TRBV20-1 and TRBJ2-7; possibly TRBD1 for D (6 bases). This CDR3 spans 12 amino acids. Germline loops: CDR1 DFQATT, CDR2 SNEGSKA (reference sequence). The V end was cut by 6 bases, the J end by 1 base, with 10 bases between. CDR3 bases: TGCAGTGCGCGGACAGCTTCCTACGAGCAGTACTTC. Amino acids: CSARTASYEQYF.

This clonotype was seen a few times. The CDR3 DNA follows: TGTGCCAGCCAGGCGAACACCGGGGAGCTGTTTTTT. It translates to CASQANTGELFF. This rearrangement joins TRBV12-3 or TRBV12-4 to TRBJ2-2; the D is unclear. The V and J ends lost 8 bases and 0 bases respectively, with 4 bases between them. This CDR3 contains 12 residues.

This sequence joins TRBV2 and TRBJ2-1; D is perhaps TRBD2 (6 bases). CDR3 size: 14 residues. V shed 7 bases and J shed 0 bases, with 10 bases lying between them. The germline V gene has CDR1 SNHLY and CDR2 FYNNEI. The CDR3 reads CASTGGSSYNEQFF. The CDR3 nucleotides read TGTGCCAGCACTGGGGGGAGCTCCTACAATGAGCAGTTCTTC.

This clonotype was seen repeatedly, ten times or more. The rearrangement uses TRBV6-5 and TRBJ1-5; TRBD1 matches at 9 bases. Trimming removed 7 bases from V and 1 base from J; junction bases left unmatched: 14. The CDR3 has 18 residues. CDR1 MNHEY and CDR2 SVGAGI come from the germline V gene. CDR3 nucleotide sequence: TGTGCCAGCACAGTGGGACAGGGAACATGGTTAAGCAATCAGCCCCAGCATTTT. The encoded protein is CASTVGQGTWLSNQPQHF.

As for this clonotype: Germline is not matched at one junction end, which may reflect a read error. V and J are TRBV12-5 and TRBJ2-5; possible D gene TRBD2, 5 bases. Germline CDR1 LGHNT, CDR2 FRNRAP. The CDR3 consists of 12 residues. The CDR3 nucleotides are TGTGCTAGTGGCTTGGTAGAGGGGACCCAGTACTTC. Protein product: CASGLVEGTQYF.

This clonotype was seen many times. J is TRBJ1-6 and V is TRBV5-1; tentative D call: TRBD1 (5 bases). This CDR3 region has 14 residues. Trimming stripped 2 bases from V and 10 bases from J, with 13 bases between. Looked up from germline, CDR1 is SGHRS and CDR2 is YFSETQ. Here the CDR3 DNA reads TGCGCCAGCAGCTTTCGGACATCTTCCTCACCCCTCCACTTT. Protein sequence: CASSFRTSSSPLHF.

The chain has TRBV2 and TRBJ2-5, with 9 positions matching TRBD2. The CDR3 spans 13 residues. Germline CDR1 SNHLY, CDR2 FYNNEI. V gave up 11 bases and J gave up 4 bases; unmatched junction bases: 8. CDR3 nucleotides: TGTGCCGCCCAGCGGGAGGTGCGAGAGACCCAGTACTTC. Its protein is CAAQREVRETQYF.

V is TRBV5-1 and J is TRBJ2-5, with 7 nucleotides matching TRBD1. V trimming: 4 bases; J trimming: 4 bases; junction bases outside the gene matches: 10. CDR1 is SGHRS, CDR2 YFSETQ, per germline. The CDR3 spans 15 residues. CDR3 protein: CASSLQTGSSETQYF. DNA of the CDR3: TGCGCCAGCAGCCTTCAGACAGGGAGTTCAGAGACCCAGTACTTC.